The clone carrying this TCR beta chain occurred many times. What it binds is unknown. The sample originates from a study of T cells in Graves' hyperthyroidism and ophthalmopathy. V gave up 6 bases and J gave up 9 bases; unmatched junction bases: 0. Germline-derived CDR1 and CDR2 are LGHDT and YNNKEL (reference sequence). The CDR3 contains 11 residues. Notes on the study in general: Most clonotypes that expanded in the thyroid above 0.001 also showed up in blood.

Recently diagnosed hyperthyroidism of less than 2 months' duration affected patients aged 18 to 65. Using RNA transcripts as the source, TCR beta CDR3 regions were amplified. Initially, a first-round RT-PCR of the TCR CDR3 employed the HTBI primer set. TCRdb used MiXCR to reprocess the multiplex PCR reads, holding one entry per CDR3 protein. The table includes about 320,000 distinct CDR3 sequences, over 15% detected once. The chain employs TRBV3-1 and TRBJ2-4, with 9 bases fitting TRBD1. The source is a young man with Graves' hyperthyroidism. The sequenced material came from blood. DNA for the CDR3: TGTGCCAGCAGGGACAGGGGCATTCAGTACTTC. Translation gives CASRDRGIQYF.